This passage covers 22 T cell receptor beta chains from one sample sequenced in a study of identifying expanded T cells in peripheral blood (dated by TCRdb to the late 2010s). Library generation was performed with the immunoSEQ multiplex PCR assay. TCRdb carries this immuneACCESS record with in-frame sequences only. Its versions omit some clonotypes, under half of them owing to an unresolved V gene in the studies checked, with the rest unexplained. The table for this sample lists 97,000 or so clones; around 88% of them were counted only once. Of the sample, approximately 14% is held by the ten largest clones. Material: blood. The source is a person aged 18-69 years in good health.

The chain joins TRBV5-1 to TRBJ1-2; D ambiguous. Trimming took off 0 bases at V and 4 bases at J, with 7 bases between the two ends. Germline CDR1 is SGHRS and CDR2 is YFSETQ. This CDR3 has 13 residues. CDR3 bases: TGCGCCAGCAGCTTGGAACGGCTCTATGGCTACACCTTC. Amino acid sequence: CASSLERLYGYTF.

The chain couples TRBV5-1 to TRBJ2-2; the D gene is possibly TRBD1 (5 bases). With 3 bases removed from V and 1 base from J, the gap between germline ends came to 7 bases. Germline V gene sequence: CDR1 SGHRS, CDR2 YFSETQ. The CDR3 totals 14 residues. The CDR3 sequence is CASSSTGNTGELFF. CDR3 nucleotide sequence: TGCGCCAGCAGCTCCACAGGGAACACCGGGGAGCTGTTTTTT.

This clone was seen a handful of times. The chain recombines TRBV7-7 with TRBJ2-1; D is possibly TRBD1 (5 bases). V was trimmed by 1 base and J by 2 bases, leaving 15 bases between them. Germline CDR1 is SSHAT and CDR2 is FNYEAQ (reference sequence). There are 17 residues in the CDR3. The CDR3 DNA follows: TGTGCCAGCAGCTTAGTTATAGGGGCATCTCCCTACAATGAGCAGTTCTTC. Translating it yields CASSLVIGASPYNEQFF.

This sequence joins TRBV30 and TRBJ2-3, with a weak D call TRBD2 (6 bases). Trimming removed 4 bases from V and 2 bases from J, with 13 bases in between. CDR1 is GTSNPN, CDR2 SVGIG, per germline (reference sequence). The CDR3 is 14 residues long. CDR3 DNA: TGTGCCTGGACCGCGGGCGGGGCCACAGATACGCAGTATTTT. It codes for CAWTAGGATDTQYF. The entire variable domain, with the rest obtained from reference TRBV30 and TRBJ2-3, is as follows: SQTIHQWPATLVQPVGSPLSLECTVEGTSNPNLYWYRQAAGRGLQLLFYSVGIGQISSEVPQNLSASRPQDRQFILSSKKLLLSDSGFYLCAWTAGGATDTQYFGPGTRLTVL.

The chain uses TRBV7-9 and TRBJ2-7, with unresolved D. The germline V gene has CDR1 SEHNR and CDR2 FQNEAQ (reference sequence). The CDR3 length is 13 residues. V shed 1 base and J shed 2 bases, with 6 bases lying between them. For the CDR3, the DNA is TGTGCCAGCAGCTTAGGGAGAACCTACGAGCAGTACTTC. This codes for CASSLGRTYEQYF.

The genes are TRBV5-4 and TRBJ1-2; TRBD1 aligns across 7 bases. Trimming at V came to 0 bases and at J to 7 bases, leaving 6 bases not matched to a gene. The germline V gene has CDR1 SGHNT and CDR2 YYREEE (reference sequence). The CDR3 has 14 amino acids. DNA for the CDR3: TGTGCCAGCAGCTTGGACAGAACAGGGGCTGGCTACACCTTC. It translates to CASSLDRTGAGYTF.

This sequence joins TRBV5-1 and TRBJ2-3; D gene unclear. The CDR3 consists of 13 residues. Germline V gene data show CDR1 as SGHRS and CDR2 as YFSETQ. Trimming cost V 0 bases and J 7 bases, with 9 bases left between them. The CDR3 spells CASSLALDYTQYF. The CDR3, as DNA: TGCGCCAGCAGCTTGGCTCTAGATTATACGCAGTATTTT.

The chain employs TRBV18 and TRBJ2-6, with D unresolved. The germline V gene encodes CDR1 KGHSH and CDR2 LQKENI. The CDR3 covers 16 residues. Deletions cut 2 bases from V and 0 bases from J, with 8 bases between. The CDR3 coding sequence is TGTGCCAGCTCACCAGTGTCGGGCTCTGGGGCCAACGTCCTGACTTTC. Encoded protein: CASSPVSGSGANVLTF.

V is TRBV7-8 and J is TRBJ1-1; D is uncertain. The CDR3 runs 12 residues. The germline V gene has CDR1 SGHVS and CDR2 FQNEAQ. Trimming removed 1 base from V and 11 bases from J, with 11 bases in between. In DNA, the CDR3 is TGTGCCAGCAGCTTAGATGGGGTAGGGGCTTTCTTT. It translates to CASSLDGVGAFF.

The V gene is TRBV4-3, the J gene TRBJ2-2, with 12 positions matching TRBD2. V was pared by 5 bases and J by 7 bases, with 8 bases of the junction left unmatched. Germline CDR1 and CDR2: LGHNA and YSLEER. The CDR3 has 16 residues. Here the CDR3 DNA reads TGCGCCAGCAGCTATTCTAGCGGGGGGGAAGGCGGGGAGCTGTTTTTT. Its translation: CASSYSSGGEGGELFF.

V and J are TRBV6-6 and TRBJ2-7, with 14 bases identical to TRBD2. CDR3 length equals 14 residues. After removal of 6 bases from V and 4 bases from J, the junction contained 2 bases not matched to a gene. From germline, CDR1 is MNHNY and CDR2 SVGAGI (reference sequence). CDR3 coding DNA: TGTGCCAGCAGGGGACTAGCGGGAGCGTACGAGCAGTACTTC. Amino acids: CASRGLAGAYEQYF.

The chain's CDR3 is CASRQSFISYEQYF. In nucleotides, the CDR3 is TGTGCCAGTAGACAGAGTTTTATCTCCTACGAGCAGTACTTC. The rearrangement joins TRBV19 to TRBJ2-7; D unresolved. Trimming took off 6 bases at V and 0 bases at J, with 12 bases between the two ends. The CDR3 spans 14 residues. CDR1 is LNHDA, CDR2 SQIVND, per germline (reference sequence). The full variable domain, its missing parts supplied by reference TRBV19 and TRBJ2-7, is DGGITQSPKYLFRKEGQNVTLSCEQNLNHDAMYWYRQDPGQGLRLIYYSQIVNDFQKGDIAEGYSVSREKKESFPLTVTSAQKNPTAFYLCASRQSFISYEQYFGPGTRLTVT.

V and J are TRBV11-2 and TRBJ2-3; 7 bases fit TRBD1. V gave up 0 bases and J gave up 3 bases; unmatched junction bases: 0. CDR3 size: 14 residues. Germline V gives CDR1 SGHAT, CDR2 FQNNGV. The CDR3 sequence: CASSLEQGTDTQYF. CDR3 DNA sequence: TGTGCCAGCAGCTTAGAACAGGGGACAGATACGCAGTATTTT.

The J gene is TRBJ2-2, the V gene TRBV6-1; TRBD1 aligns across 12 bases. V lost 7 bases, J lost 8 bases, and 8 bases stayed unmatched. The CDR3 has 15 amino acids. Germline V gene data show CDR1 as MNHNS and CDR2 as SASEGT. CDR3 in DNA: TGTGCCAGCAAGTTCCGGGACAGGGGGCGAGGGGAGCTGTTTTTT. Residues: CASKFRDRGRGELFF.

A single count supports this clone. The V call is TRBV10-3, the J call TRBJ2-3, with 7 bases that match TRBD2. Germline V gives CDR1 ENHRY, CDR2 SYGVKD. Trimming cost V 4 bases and J 7 bases; bases outside gene matches: 2. The CDR3 has 12 residues. CDR3: CAISGEGYTQYF. The DNA for the CDR3 is TGTGCCATCAGTGGGGAGGGGTATACGCAGTATTTT.

The chain is built from TRBV30 and TRBJ1-5; tentative D call: TRBD1 (5 bases). Trimming cost V 2 bases and J 6 bases, with 14 bases left between them. This CDR3 spans 14 amino acids. Germline V gene lookup returns CDR1 GTSNPN and CDR2 SVGIG (reference sequence). The CDR3 loop reads CAWSKGASGQPQHF. The CDR3 nucleotides are TGTGCCTGGAGTAAAGGGGCCTCGGGTCAGCCCCAGCATTTT.

The chain couples TRBV27 to TRBJ2-2; 10 bases match TRBD1. The CDR3 consists of 14 residues. Germline CDR1 reads MNHEY; CDR2 reads SMNVEV (reference sequence). V shed 6 bases and J 6 bases; nucleotides not matched to a gene: 4. The CDR3 DNA follows: TGTGCCAGCAGCCTGGACAGGGGGTCCGGGGAGCTGTTTTTT. It translates to CASSLDRGSGELFF.

V is TRBV7-9 and J is TRBJ1-6; the D gene is possibly TRBD1 (6 bases). Per germline, CDR1 SEHNR and CDR2 FQNEAQ (reference sequence). The ends were cut back, 3 bases at V and 7 bases at J, with 7 bases in the middle. CDR3 length: 13 residues. The DNA of the CDR3 is TGTGCCAGCAGCTTTCAGGGGAATTCACCCCTCCACTTT. Its translation is CASSFQGNSPLHF.

The rearrangement joins TRBV10-3 to TRBJ2-3, with 7 positions matching TRBD2. The length of the CDR3 is 15 residues. Unmatched junction bases numbered 8, after V lost 6 bases and J lost 2 bases. Germline CDR1 is ENHRY and CDR2 is SYGVKD. The CDR3 DNA is TGTGCCATCAGCCCAGCGGGGACTGTCACAGATACGCAGTATTTT. This translates into CAISPAGTVTDTQYF.

The chain carries TRBV2 and TRBJ1-5; possible D gene TRBD1, 5 bases. Looked up from germline, CDR1 is SNHLY and CDR2 is FYNNEI. V lost 7 bases, J lost 2 bases, and 12 bases lay in between. The CDR3 spans 14 residues. CDR3 in DNA: TGTGCCAGCATCGGGGACGTGGGCAATCAGCCCCAGCATTTT. This gives the protein CASIGDVGNQPQHF.

This clone occurred a few times. This chain links TRBV6-5 with TRBJ2-7, with 10 bases identical to TRBD1. The CDR3 covers 14 residues. The trim removed 6 bases at V and 6 bases at J, leaving 8 bases unmatched. Per the germline V gene, CDR1 is MNHEY and CDR2 is SVGAGI. The CDR3 sequence is CASRGGTGVVEQYF. CDR3 DNA: TGTGCCAGCAGGGGGGGGACAGGGGTTGTCGAGCAGTACTTC.

J is TRBJ2-1 and V is TRBV6-6; D is undetermined. The V end was cut by 6 bases, the J end by 6 bases, with 15 bases between. CDR1 and CDR2 (germline): MNHNY, SVGAGI (reference sequence). The CDR3 length is 14 residues. Here the CDR3 reads CASRARSGLNEQFF. The DNA of the CDR3 is TGTGCCAGCAGGGCGAGATCAGGCCTCAATGAGCAGTTCTTC.